Sequencing of this TCR beta chain was carried out in a study of technical replicates of blood from a few donors. Measured with immunoSEQ multiplex PCR; TCRdb has only the in-frame clones, and not every one. The sample shows 98,000 or so clones, 95% of them seen only once. Germline V gives CDR1 LGHNA, CDR2 YNFKEQ. Unmatched junction bases numbered 11, after V lost 10 bases and J lost 9 bases. The CDR3 is 15 residues long. The rearrangement uses TRBV4-2 and TRBJ1-6; the match to TRBD1 covers 11 bases. The receptor was derived from a human donor in good health. The sequencing sample was made of T cells isolated from PBMCs. In nucleotides, the CDR3 is TGTGCCACGGGAGGACAGGGGGCATCGGGTTCACCCCTCCACTTT. Protein: CATGGQGASGSPLHF.